This T cell receptor beta chain appears in the sequencing data of a study of T cells in Graves' hyperthyroidism and ophthalmopathy. Per the germline V gene, CDR1 is SGHRS and CDR2 is YFSETQ. The V and J ends lost 4 bases and 7 bases, in that order; junction bases with no gene match: 7. CDR3 length: 15 amino acids. The CDR3 regions of TCR beta were amplified from RNA transcripts. HTBI primers were the set used in a first-round RT-PCR of the TCR CDR3. In TCRdb, the multiplex PCR reads were re-called with MiXCR into one record per CDR3 protein. In the table there are hundreds of thousands of distinct CDR3 sequences, about 45% of which are singletons.

The sequenced sample consisted of peripheral blood or thyroid tissue (not recorded which). This sequence joins TRBV5-1 and TRBJ1-6, with TRBD1 matching 8 bases. The receptor was isolated from an adult man with Graves' disease, either hyperthyroidism or ophthalmopathy (not recorded which). The CDR3 nucleotides are TGCGCCAGCAGCATTGGACAGGGCAGGAATTCACCCCTCCACTTT. It encodes CASSIGQGRNSPLHF.